This entry lists 9 T cell receptor beta chains sequenced from one sample in a study of breast tumors, draining lymph nodes, adjacent tissues. MiXCR was run by TCRdb on the multiplex PCR reads, yielding one entry per CDR3 protein. Of 140,000 or so distinct CDR3 sequences listed, over 25% are singletons. The lymph nodes were axillary draining lymph nodes from breast cancer patients. The sample taken for sequencing was axillary lymph node tissue. Receptors were obtained from a female donor with breast cancer. Some clones in this sample may be carry-over from other donors' samples.

The chain has TRBV2 and TRBJ2-5, with 7 bases that match TRBD2. The trim removed 6 bases at V and 9 bases at J, leaving 13 bases unmatched. The germline V gene has CDR1 SNHLY and CDR2 FYNNEI. There are 14 residues in the CDR3. CDR3 residues: CASRAIGGREAQYF. DNA of the CDR3: TGTGCCAGCAGGGCGATTGGAGGGAGGGAGGCCCAGTACTTC.

The V and J genes are TRBV29-1 and TRBJ1-2, with unresolved D. Germline loops: CDR1 SQVTM, CDR2 ANQGSEA. The V end was cut by 4 bases, the J end by 8 bases, with 14 bases between. This CDR3 has 12 amino acids. The CDR3 loop is CSVGVRYEGYTF. Written as DNA, the CDR3 is TGCAGCGTTGGAGTAAGATACGAGGGCTACACCTTC.

This clonotype has a count of ten or more. The chain combines TRBV5-5 with TRBJ2-7; possibly TRBD1 for D (6 bases). Germline CDR1 and CDR2: SGHKS and YYEKEE (reference sequence). The CDR3 spans 14 residues. Trimming cost V 2 bases and J 4 bases, with 13 bases left between them. The CDR3 loop is CASSLRQGLYEQYF. CDR3 bases: TGTGCCAGCAGCTTAAGGCAGGGGCTATACGAGCAGTACTTC.

This chain connects TRBV20-1 to TRBJ2-3; 7 bases align to TRBD2. Germline assignment: CDR1 DFQATT and CDR2 SNEGSKA (reference sequence). The CDR3 runs to 16 residues. The V and J ends lost 6 bases and 1 base, in that order; junction bases with no gene match: 13. This CDR3 reads CSAFPVGGEGTDTQYF. Written as DNA, the CDR3 is TGCAGTGCCTTCCCCGTGGGGGGGGAGGGCACAGATACGCAGTATTTT.

This clonotype was observed at least ten times. CDR3 nucleotide sequence: TGTGCCAGCAGTCTTACTCGAGGAGGAATATATAATTCACCCCTCCACTTT. Residues: CASSLTRGGIYNSPLHF. This chain connects TRBV6-5 to TRBJ1-6; D ambiguous. The germline gives CDR1 MNHEY, CDR2 SVGAGI. The CDR3 has 17 amino acids. The V and J ends lost 5 bases and 4 bases respectively, with 18 bases between them.

The sample holds many counts of this clonotype. V is TRBV5-6 and J is TRBJ1-4, with a possible D match to TRBD1 (5 bases). CDR1 and CDR2 (germline): SGHDT, YYEEEE. The CDR3 has 12 residues. The V gene lost 4 bases and the J gene lost 5 bases, with 6 bases spanning the gap. CDR3 protein: CASSGANEKLFF. The CDR3 DNA is TGTGCCAGCAGCGGGGCCAATGAAAAACTGTTTTTT.

This clonotype has a count of ten or more. This chain joins TRBV2 and TRBJ1-6, with 7 bases lining up with TRBD1. The V and J ends lost 9 bases and 10 bases, in that order; junction bases with no gene match: 9. Germline V lookup: CDR1 SNHLY, CDR2 FYNNEI. There are 13 residues in the CDR3. Here the CDR3 reads CARQGSGGSPLHF. The DNA of the CDR3 is TGTGCCAGACAGGGGAGTGGAGGGTCACCCCTCCACTTT.

V usage is TRBV5-6 and J usage is TRBJ1-3, with D possibly matching TRBD1 (6 bases). The CDR3 sequence is 17 residues long. Germline V gene data show CDR1 as SGHDT and CDR2 as YYEEEE. Deletions cut 3 bases from V and 0 bases from J, with 16 bases between. As DNA, the CDR3 is TGTGCCAGCAGCTCCTGGACAGCGGGGAGCTCTGGAAACACCATATATTTT. It encodes CASSSWTAGSSGNTIYF.

The chain carries TRBV20-1 and TRBJ1-1, with D unclear. Per germline, CDR1 DFQATT and CDR2 SNEGSKA (reference sequence). V lost 2 bases and J 2 bases, leaving 12 bases between the germline ends. The CDR3 consists of 14 residues. As DNA, the CDR3 is TGCAGTGCTAGATATCGGACGGACAACACTGAAGCTTTCTTT. As protein: CSARYRTDNTEAFF.